Each of the 32 T cell receptor beta chains below was sequenced from the same sample in a study of Ad26.COV2.S vaccination and SARS-CoV-2 variants. Assay used: immunoSEQ multiplex PCR; TCRdb lists only in-frame clones, some missing. The sample consists of under 400,000 clones, 80% to 90% of them appearing once. Treatment indicated: around 19 received Ad26.COV2.S at low or high dose, single or two shots; 5 received placebo; per-sample allocation not given. Sampling occurred on day 63 after the first vaccine or placebo injection. The sequencing used peripheral blood, collected in a trial of Ad26.COV2.S vaccine versus placebo. Receptors were obtained from a person aged 18-60 years who received the Ad26.COV2.S COVID-19 vaccine or a placebo.

As DNA, the CDR3 is TGTGCCAGCTCCTCGTACCAAGAGACCCAGTACTTC. This gives the protein CASSSYQETQYF. V usage is TRBV18 and J usage is TRBJ2-5; no definite D call. The CDR3 has 12 amino acids. Germline CDR1 KGHSH, CDR2 LQKENI. Trimming cost V 6 bases and J 0 bases, with 5 bases left between them.

The chain is built from TRBV5-1 and TRBJ1-1; D might be TRBD1 (5 bases). Per germline, CDR1 SGHRS and CDR2 YFSETQ. This CDR3 contains 13 residues. V lost 0 bases and J 4 bases, leaving 7 bases between the germline ends. The CDR3: CASSLDGGTEAFF. The CDR3 region has the DNA TGCGCCAGCAGCTTGGATGGGGGCACTGAAGCTTTCTTT.

This clone occurred once. This chain joins TRBV7-3 and TRBJ2-3; D remains ambiguous. The CDR3 consists of 14 residues. Trimming removed 5 bases from V and 1 base from J, with 10 bases in between. CDR1 and CDR2 from the germline V gene are SGHTA and FQGTGA. The DNA of the CDR3 is TGTGCCAGCAGCCTTAGCCCGGGCACAGATACGCAGTATTTT. As protein: CASSLSPGTDTQYF.

This chain joins TRBV11-3 and TRBJ2-2; maybe TRBD2 (5 bases). V lost 5 bases and J 4 bases, leaving 11 bases between the germline ends. Looked up from germline, CDR1 is SGHNT and CDR2 is YENEEA. This CDR3 comprises 14 residues. CDR3 in amino acids: CASSPALGTGELFF. CDR3 nucleotides: TGTGCCAGCAGCCCCGCACTAGGCACCGGGGAGCTGTTTTTT.

The chain combines TRBV6-5 with TRBJ1-4; TRBD1 aligns across 8 bases. The CDR3 runs 14 residues. Per the germline V gene, CDR1 is MNHEY and CDR2 is SVGAGI. J gave up 4 bases and V 4 bases, and 2 bases lay outside the gene matches. CDR3 residues: CASSSGQGNEKLFF. The CDR3 DNA is TGTGCCAGCAGTTCAGGACAGGGTAATGAAAAACTGTTTTTT.

The rearrangement joins TRBV30 to TRBJ1-2; the match to TRBD1 covers 7 bases. The CDR3 spans 10 residues. Germline CDR1 GTSNPN, CDR2 SVGIG (reference sequence). V lost 5 bases and J lost 13; bases outside the gene matches: 7. This CDR3 is CAWGDRVFTF. DNA for the CDR3: TGTGCCTGGGGAGACAGGGTATTCACCTTC.

The chain couples TRBV24-1 to TRBJ2-1; D not certain. Germline V lookup: CDR1 KGHDR, CDR2 SFDVKD. V was shortened by 4 bases and J by 14 bases, with 17 bases between the two germline ends. The CDR3 is 13 residues long. In DNA form, the CDR3 reads TGTGCCACCAGTGACCCCTTGACCAGTCTCGAGTTCTTC. Protein: CATSDPLTSLEFF.

This clone has a single count. The chain links TRBV5-4 to TRBJ2-7, with TRBD1 identical over 10 bases. The V segment lost 4 bases and the J segment 4 bases; nucleotides outside the gene matches: 5. Germline loops: CDR1 SGHNT, CDR2 YYREEE (reference sequence). The CDR3 spans 14 residues. CDR3 protein: CASSPRTGGYEQYF. The CDR3 DNA sequence: TGTGCCAGCAGCCCACGGACAGGGGGTTACGAGCAGTACTTC.

The genes are TRBV30 and TRBJ1-2; D is undetermined. V was clipped by 5 bases and J by 1 base, with 5 bases between them. The CDR3 loop spans 11 amino acids. Germline CDR1 GTSNPN, CDR2 SVGIG (reference sequence). In DNA form, the CDR3 reads TGTGCCTGGTTGGTTAACTATGGCTACACCTTC. It codes for CAWLVNYGYTF.

This clone was seen at least ten times. The chain links TRBV14 to TRBJ1-2; TRBD1 might be the D (6 bases). Germline-derived CDR1 and CDR2 are SGHDN and FVKESK. The V end lost 4 bases, the J end lost 8 bases, and 17 bases lay between the germline ends. The CDR3 loop spans 14 amino acids. Here the CDR3 reads CASSPLGGAGGYTF. As DNA, the CDR3 is TGTGCCAGCAGCCCCCTAGGGGGAGCGGGCGGCTACACCTTC.

CDR3 residues: CAPQGQANTGELFF. For the CDR3, the DNA is TGCGCCCCCCAGGGACAGGCTAACACCGGGGAGCTGTTTTTT. This sequence joins TRBV23-1 and TRBJ2-2; 8 nucleotides line up with TRBD1. TRBV23-1 is an open reading frame, and its role is uncertain. This CDR3 contains 14 residues. J gave up 2 bases and V 11 bases, and 7 bases lay outside the gene matches.

With regard to this clone: At one boundary the junction diverges from the germline segment, which might be a read error. The rearrangement links TRBV7-7 to TRBJ2-1; TRBD2 agrees at 14 bases. The CDR3 loop spans 15 amino acids. Germline assignment: CDR1 SSHAT and CDR2 FNYEAQ (reference sequence). The CDR3 loop is CASSLTSGRGHEQFF. The CDR3 DNA reads TGTGCTAGCAGCTTGACTAGCGGGAGGGGACATGAGCAGTTCTTC.

The chain links TRBV5-1 to TRBJ1-1, with 8 bases lining up with TRBD1. There are 18 residues in the CDR3. Germline loops: CDR1 SGHRS, CDR2 YFSETQ. V trimming: 0 bases; J trimming: 2 bases; junction bases outside the gene matches: 12. The chain's CDR3 is CASSLDGWGTGPNTEAFF. CDR3 nucleotide sequence: TGCGCCAGCAGCTTGGATGGGTGGGGGACAGGACCAAACACTGAAGCTTTCTTT.

V usage is TRBV4-3 and J usage is TRBJ2-3; 8 bases align to TRBD1. This CDR3 is built from 16 residues. Germline V gene sequence: CDR1 LGHNA, CDR2 YSLEER. Unmatched junction bases numbered 7, after V lost 1 base and J lost 4 bases. The CDR3 DNA reads as TGCGCCAGCAGCCAAGGGGGGACAGGTCGGGCAGATACGCAGTATTTT. This gives the protein CASSQGGTGRADTQYF.

The rearrangement joins TRBV19 to TRBJ1-6, with TRBD1 matching 8 bases. The germline V gene encodes CDR1 LNHDA and CDR2 SQIVND (reference sequence). There are 15 residues in the CDR3. The V and J ends lost 5 bases and 5 bases, in that order; junction bases with no gene match: 5. The CDR3 here is CASSHVDRDNSPLHF. The DNA of the CDR3 is TGTGCCAGTAGTCATGTGGACAGGGATAATTCACCCCTCCACTTT.

The gene calls are TRBV7-2 and TRBJ2-7; TRBD2 is a possible D gene (5 bases). Germline V gene lookup returns CDR1 SGHTA and CDR2 FQGNSA. The CDR3 totals 14 residues. V shed 5 bases and J shed 0 bases, with 11 bases lying between them. CDR3 in DNA: TGTGCCAGCAGCGCTAGCCTATCCTCCTACGAGCAGTACTTC. Amino acid sequence: CASSASLSSYEQYF.

The gene calls are TRBV7-9 and TRBJ1-3; D is perhaps TRBD1 (5 bases). Germline lookup yields CDR1 SEHNR and CDR2 FQNEAQ (reference sequence). Trimming left V 5 bases short and J 1 base short, with 9 bases between. The CDR3 contains 14 residues. This chain's CDR3 is CASSKSGSGNTIYF. DNA for the CDR3: TGTGCCAGCAGCAAGTCAGGGTCTGGAAACACCATATATTTT. Full variable domain (rest looked up from reference TRBV7-9 and TRBJ1-3): DTGVSQNPRHKITKRGQNVTFRCDPISEHNRLYWYRQTLGQGPEFLTYFQNEAQLEKSRLLSDRFSAERPKGSFSTLEIQRTEQGDSAMYLCASSKSGSGNTIYFGEGSWLTVV.

In its sample, this clone was seen once. CDR3 DNA: TGTGCCAGCAGTTTCAGGGATGGGACTGAAGCTTTCTTT. This encodes CASSFRDGTEAFF. J is TRBJ1-1 and V is TRBV12-3 or TRBV12-4; possibly TRBD1 for D (5 bases). The CDR3 contains 13 residues. Deletions cut 3 bases from V and 5 bases from J, with 10 bases between.

The chain uses TRBV7-2 and TRBJ2-7; TRBD1 matches 7 bases. CDR1 is SGHTA and CDR2 is FQGNSA in the germline V gene. CDR3 length: 14 residues. Unmatched junction bases numbered 2, after V lost 3 bases and J lost 0 bases. This CDR3 reads CASSFGQVSYEQYF. CDR3 coding DNA: TGTGCCAGCAGCTTTGGACAGGTCTCCTACGAGCAGTACTTC.

This clone was picked up one time. This chain uses TRBV3-1 (or the pseudogene TRBV3-2) with TRBJ1-2; 8 nucleotides align to TRBD1. Trimming took 0 bases from V and 6 from J; bases not matched to a gene: 6. Germline values: CDR1 LGHDT, CDR2 YNNKEL (reference sequence). CDR3 length equals 15 residues. The CDR3 region is CASSQEVQGADGYTF. Written as DNA, the CDR3 is TGTGCCAGCAGCCAAGAAGTCCAGGGGGCGGATGGCTACACCTTC.

Turning to this clone: A clone one base away is much larger, so this may be a read error. The chain combines TRBV4-1 with TRBJ2-1; D gene unclear. CDR1 and CDR2 from the germline V gene are MGHRA and YSYEKL. This CDR3 comprises 11 residues. Deletions cut 5 bases from V and 3 bases from J, with 2 bases between. The CDR3 DNA is TGCGCCAGCAGCTACTACAATGAGCAGTTCTTC. This sequence encodes CASSYYNEQFF.

This chain links TRBV7-2 with TRBJ2-7, with a weak D call TRBD1 (7 bases). The V end lost 1 base, the J end lost 0 bases, and 10 bases lay between the germline ends. Germline assignment: CDR1 SGHTA and CDR2 FQGNSA. The CDR3 totals 15 residues. CDR3: CASSLVQGGSYEQYF. CDR3 nucleotides: TGTGCCAGCAGCTTAGTGCAGGGGGGCTCCTACGAGCAGTACTTC.

This rearrangement joins TRBV3-1 (or the pseudogene TRBV3-2) to TRBJ1-2; 11 positions match TRBD1. The CDR3 length is 18 residues. Germline CDR1 reads LGHDT; CDR2 reads YNNKEL (reference sequence). The junction had 16 bases not matched to a gene; V was cut back by 4 bases and J by 6 bases. CDR3 coding DNA: TGTGCCAGCAGCCTACTTGGACAGGGGGCCCCCGTAGGCGATGGCTACACCTTC. This gives the protein CASSLLGQGAPVGDGYTF.

Points on this clone: The same CDR3 also results from other DNA sequences found in this sample. This sequence joins TRBV5-1 and TRBJ1-3; D is unresolved. The CDR3 loop spans 15 amino acids. Germline V CDR1 and CDR2: SGHRS, YFSETQ. Trimming pared 0 bases from V and 0 bases from J, leaving 7 bases between. The CDR3 spells CASSLDGSSGNTIYF. CDR3 nucleotides: TGCGCCAGCAGCTTGGACGGTTCCTCTGGAAACACCATATATTTT.

This clone showed up many times. The chain couples TRBV19 to TRBJ2-7; maybe TRBD2 (5 bases). Germline CDR1 is LNHDA and CDR2 is SQIVND (reference sequence). This CDR3 has 14 amino acids. V dropped 7 bases and J dropped 3 bases, with 16 bases sitting between them. The CDR3 reads CASTLDGESYEQYF. CDR3 DNA: TGTGCCAGTACCTTGGACGGGGAGAGCTACGAGCAGTACTTC.

The rearrangement joins TRBV27 to TRBJ1-1; D might be TRBD1 (5 bases). Germline assignment: CDR1 MNHEY and CDR2 SMNVEV (reference sequence). The CDR3 consists of 16 residues. V was pared by 0 bases and J by 0 bases, with 11 bases between. The CDR3 sequence is CASSLSGGAMNTEAFF. The CDR3 nucleotides are TGTGCCAGCAGTTTATCGGGCGGGGCCATGAACACTGAAGCTTTCTTT.

The chain couples TRBV5-8 to TRBJ2-1; D not certain. V shed 4 bases and J shed 2 bases, with 7 bases lying between them. CDR3 length: 13 amino acids. From germline, CDR1 is SGHTS and CDR2 YDEGEE. CDR3 loop: CASSDKAYNEQFF. Here the CDR3 DNA reads TGTGCCAGCAGCGACAAAGCCTACAATGAGCAGTTCTTC.

In this sample, this clone turned up once. The chain combines TRBV19 with TRBJ2-5; D tentatively fits TRBD1 or TRBD2 (5 bases each). Germline lookup yields CDR1 LNHDA and CDR2 SQIVND (reference sequence). The CDR3 covers 17 residues. Trimming cost V 5 bases and J 5 bases, with 24 bases left between them. For the CDR3, the DNA is TGTGCCAGTAGTCTTGATGGACGGGGAAAGGGGTTGGAGACCCAGTACTTC. Its protein is CASSLDGRGKGLETQYF.

The rearrangement uses TRBV5-1 and TRBJ2-2, with 8 bases identical to TRBD2. After removal of 4 bases from V and 4 bases from J, the junction contained 12 bases not matched to a gene. This CDR3 comprises 17 residues. CDR1 is SGHRS, CDR2 YFSETQ, per germline. The CDR3 sequence is CASSDGPGLDITGELFF. The CDR3 DNA sequence: TGCGCCAGCAGCGATGGCCCGGGACTAGACATCACCGGGGAGCTGTTTTTT.

The J gene is TRBJ2-2, the V gene TRBV4-1; 8 bases agree with TRBD1. Losses at the gene ends were 2 bases for V and 4 bases for J; bases not matched to a gene: 12. The length of the CDR3 is 18 residues. The germline CDR1 and CDR2 sequences are MGHRA and YSYEKL. CDR3: CASSQPPGTGISTGELFF. The CDR3 DNA is TGCGCCAGCAGCCAACCTCCCGGGACAGGAATTAGCACCGGGGAGCTGTTTTTT.

This clone came up a few times. This chain uses TRBV5-8 with TRBJ1-4; a possible D gene is TRBD1 (5 bases). The V end lost 7 bases, the J end lost 0 bases, and 10 bases lay between the germline ends. The CDR3 contains 14 residues. CDR1 and CDR2 from the germline V gene are SGHTS and YDEGEE. CDR3 sequence (DNA): TGTGCCAGCTACCGGGACTCAACTAATGAAAAACTGTTTTTT. It encodes CASYRDSTNEKLFF.

The V and J genes are TRBV27 and TRBJ1-4; D may be TRBD1 (5 bases). CDR1 and CDR2 from the germline V gene are MNHEY and SMNVEV (reference sequence). V was trimmed by 5 bases and J by 11 bases, leaving 18 bases between them. CDR3 size: 14 residues. The CDR3 here is CASSLTDLGGKLFF. The CDR3 DNA reads TGTGCCAGCAGTCTTACTGACTTGGGGGGGAAACTGTTTTTT.